This entry describes one TCR beta chain. Its specificity is not known. The CDR3 loop spans 14 amino acids. Looked up from germline, CDR1 is SGHTA and CDR2 is FQGNSA. J was trimmed by 6 bases and V by 6 bases; bases with no gene match: 3. These data belong to a study of CD4+ T cells in melanoma. Regarding the study as a whole: A reported correlation linked neoantigen-specific CD4+ T cells to CD8+, macrophage and B cell function. Neoantigen-specific CD4+ T cells in melanoma reportedly had diverse differentiation states.

TCRdb keeps only in-frame clones here, not all; method: immunoSEQ multiplex PCR. The sample has roughly 54,000 clones, nearly 90% seen once. The origin of this receptor is a human donor with melanoma. Source material: peripheral blood. This chain links TRBV7-2 with TRBJ2-1; 12 nucleotides agree with TRBD2. CDR3 loop: CASRLAGGRNEQFF. The DNA of the CDR3 is TGTGCCAGCAGGCTAGCGGGGGGGCGCAATGAGCAGTTCTTC.